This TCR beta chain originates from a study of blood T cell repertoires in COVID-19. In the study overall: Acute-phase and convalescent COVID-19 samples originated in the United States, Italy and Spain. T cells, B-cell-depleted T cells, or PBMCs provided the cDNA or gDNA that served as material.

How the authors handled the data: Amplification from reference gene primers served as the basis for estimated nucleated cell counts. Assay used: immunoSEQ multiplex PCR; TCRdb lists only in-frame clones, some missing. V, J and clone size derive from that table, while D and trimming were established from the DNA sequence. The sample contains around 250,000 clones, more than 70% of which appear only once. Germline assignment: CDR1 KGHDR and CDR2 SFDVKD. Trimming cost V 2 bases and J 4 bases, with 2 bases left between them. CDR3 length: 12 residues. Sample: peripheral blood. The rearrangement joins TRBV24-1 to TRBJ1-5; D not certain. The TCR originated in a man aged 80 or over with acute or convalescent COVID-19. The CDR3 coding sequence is TGTGCCACCAGTGATTCAAATCAGCCCCAGCATTTT. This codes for CATSDSNQPQHF.